This T cell receptor (beta chain) was sequenced for a study of shared clonotypes between healthy human individuals. Germline-derived CDR1 and CDR2 are LNHNV and YYDKDF (reference sequence). Unmatched junction bases numbered 4, after V lost 0 bases and J lost 6 bases. CDR3 length equals 15 residues. Donors included only healthy HIV-negative adults lacking recent acute infections or vaccinations. Profiling relied on immunoSEQ multiplex PCR, and the TCRdb table lists in-frame clones only, not all of them. This table holds 500,000 to 550,000 clones, 95% to 96% found once. Input material: naive CD4+ T cells sorted from blood. The subset: CD45RA+ positively selected. The chain has TRBV15 and TRBJ1-5; TRBD1 matches at 8 bases. The source is a woman in her thirties in good health. The CDR3 DNA reads TGTGCCACCAGCAGAGATTCAGGGGGCGGTCAGCCCCAGCATTTT. Its translation is CATSRDSGGGQPQHF.